This T cell receptor (beta chain) was sequenced in a study of cytomegalovirus exposure and HLA in healthy donors. Trimming took off 3 bases at V and 4 bases at J, with 11 bases between the two ends. CDR3 length: 14 amino acids. Germline loops: CDR1 SGDLS, CDR2 YYNGEE. PCR used 60 Vbeta primers and 13 Jbeta primers. The data were produced by immunoSEQ multiplex PCR, yet TCRdb's version contains in-frame clones alone and is incomplete. The table has 130,000 or so clones, more than 75% seen once. The specimen sequenced was PBMCs. The TCR sequence derives from a man in his forties in good health and CMV-seronegative. The rearrangement joins TRBV9 to TRBJ2-1; TRBD2 is a possible D gene (5 bases). The CDR3 protein is CASSAGIGYNEQFF. CDR3 in DNA: TGTGCCAGCAGCGCCGGGATAGGGTACAATGAGCAGTTCTTC.